The 24 T cell receptor beta chains below all came from one sample that was sequenced in a study of beta chain features in type 1 diabetes. Every isolated RNA sample was fully reverse transcribed, so sequencing captured expressed TCRB transcripts. The assay was immunoSEQ multiplex PCR, and TCRdb's table has in-frame clones only and misses some. The sample records roughly 300,000 clones, roughly 8% being singletons. The specimen was central memory CD4+ T cells from blood. These receptors came from a woman between 18 and 30 years old in good health.

This clone was seen a handful of times. This sequence joins TRBV7-8 and TRBJ2-3; D call uncertain. The CDR3 runs 15 residues. Trimming took 4 bases from V and 0 from J, leaving 11 bases between them. In germline, CDR1 is SGHVS, CDR2 FQNEAQ. The CDR3 DNA is TGTGCCAGCAGCTCGTGGGATGCTAGCACAGATACGCAGTATTTT. This translates into CASSSWDASTDTQYF. The whole variable domain, filled in from reference TRBV7-8 and TRBJ2-3, reads GAGVSQSPRYKVAKRGQDVALRCDPISGHVSLFWYQQALGQGPEFLTYFQNEAQLDKSGLPSDRFFAERPEGSVSTLKIQRTQQEDSAVYLCASSSWDASTDTQYFGPGTRLTVL.

This clone was observed a handful of times. CDR3 region: CASSQDIGSPYF. Here the CDR3 DNA reads TGTGCCAGCAGCCAAGATATCGGTTCTCCTTACTTC. The chain recombines TRBV14 with TRBJ2-5, with unresolved D. The CDR3 totals 12 residues. Trimming pared 0 bases from V and 14 bases from J, leaving 13 bases between. The germline V gene has CDR1 SGHDN and CDR2 FVKESK.

The rearrangement links TRBV6-1 to TRBJ2-7, with D unclear. From germline, CDR1 is MNHNS and CDR2 SASEGT. V lost 6 bases and J lost 6, with 12 bases in between. The CDR3 extends over 12 amino acids. The CDR3 DNA reads TGTGCCAGCAGCCTGAACCTGGGCGAGCAGTACTTC. Protein sequence: CASSLNLGEQYF.

This clone has more than one count but fewer than ten. The chain joins TRBV5-4 to TRBJ2-7; TRBD1 aligns across 9 bases. Germline CDR1 is SGHNT and CDR2 is YYREEE (reference sequence). With 3 bases clipped from V and 2 bases from J, the junction kept 3 bases outside the gene matches. The CDR3 loop spans 14 amino acids. CDR3 sequence: CASSSGTGPYEQYF. The CDR3 coding sequence is TGTGCCAGCAGCTCGGGGACAGGGCCCTACGAGCAGTACTTC.

This clone showed up just a few times. This rearrangement joins TRBV7-2 to TRBJ1-5; unclear D gene. Germline lookup yields CDR1 SGHTA and CDR2 FQGNSA. The V end lost 3 bases, the J end lost 3 bases, and 3 bases lay between the germline ends. The CDR3 totals 12 residues. CDR3 loop: CASSFYNQPQHF. CDR3 DNA sequence: TGTGCCAGCAGCTTCTACAATCAGCCCCAGCATTTT.

The rearrangement joins TRBV5-1 to TRBJ1-3; a weak D match, TRBD1 (6 bases). Trimming removed 0 bases at V and 1 base at J, with 8 bases between. This CDR3 is built from 15 residues. Germline CDR1 reads SGHRS; CDR2 reads YFSETQ. CDR3 in DNA: TGCGCCAGCAGCTTGGGGACAGAATCTGGAAACACCATATATTTT. It specifies CASSLGTESGNTIYF.

This clone was observed at least ten times. The identical CDR3 is also encoded by other nucleotide sequences in the sample. This chain links TRBV5-1 with TRBJ2-7; 8 bases agree with TRBD1. J was trimmed by 5 bases and V by 0 bases; bases with no gene match: 1. Germline V lookup: CDR1 SGHRS, CDR2 YFSETQ. This CDR3 is built from 13 residues. In nucleotides, the CDR3 is TGCGCCAGCAGCTTGGGACAGGGGAACGAGCAGTACTTC. Its protein is CASSLGQGNEQYF.

The chain has TRBV19 and TRBJ2-7, with D uncertain. Per the germline V gene, CDR1 is LNHDA and CDR2 is SQIVND (reference sequence). The CDR3 consists of 14 residues. V was clipped by 4 bases and J by 5 bases, with 15 bases between them. CDR3 bases: TGTGCCAGTAGTAACCAACCGTATAACCACGAGCAGTACTTC. Protein: CASSNQPYNHEQYF.

V is TRBV2 and J is TRBJ2-2; D is uncertain. This CDR3 is built from 13 residues. Germline V lookup: CDR1 SNHLY, CDR2 FYNNEI. The germline V and J ends were trimmed by 7 bases and 0 bases, with 6 bases remaining between them. CDR3 sequence: CASMRSNTGELFF. The CDR3 nucleotides are TGTGCCAGCATGCGATCGAACACCGGGGAGCTGTTTTTT.

This clone was counted between two and nine times. The V and J genes are TRBV7-2 and TRBJ1-2; D is possibly TRBD1 (5 bases). Germline lookup yields CDR1 SGHTA and CDR2 FQGNSA. This CDR3 is 15 amino acids long. V was cut by 0 bases and J by 6 bases, with 14 bases left in between. CDR3 coding DNA: TGTGCCAGCAGCTTAGCGTTTCCGGGGGGAGATGGCTACACCTTC. Translation gives CASSLAFPGGDGYTF.

This clone occurred many times. V gene TRBV6-4 combines with J gene TRBJ1-5; no firm D call. The CDR3 runs to 19 residues. The V end was cut by 6 bases, the J end by 0 bases, with 24 bases between. The germline V gene encodes CDR1 MRHNA and CDR2 SNTAGT. The CDR3 here is CASSPTIGFEAYSNQPQHF. CDR3 in DNA: TGTGCCAGCAGCCCCACCATTGGGTTCGAGGCTTATAGCAATCAGCCCCAGCATTTT.

This clone was counted a few times. The chain links TRBV10-3 to TRBJ2-7; no definite D call. Germline V CDR1 and CDR2: ENHRY, SYGVKD. The CDR3 runs 14 residues. Trimming removed 3 bases at V and 2 bases at J, with 11 bases between. In DNA form, the CDR3 reads TGTGCCATCAGTGACCGCATAGGTGCCTACGAGCAGTACTTC. This codes for CAISDRIGAYEQYF.

This chain uses TRBV4-2 with TRBJ2-2, with 10 positions matching TRBD1. CDR3 length: 14 residues. V lost 8 bases and J lost 7; bases outside the gene matches: 7. CDR1 is LGHNA and CDR2 is YNFKEQ in the germline V gene. The CDR3 coding sequence is TGTGCCAGCGAACCCGGGACAGGGGACGGGGAGCTGTTTTTT. It specifies CASEPGTGDGELFF.

This chain links TRBV7-3 with TRBJ2-1; D is possibly TRBD2 (6 bases). The V gene's germline CDR1 is SGHTA and CDR2 FQGTGA. V lost 0 bases and J lost 5, with 11 bases in between. CDR3 length: 15 amino acids. CDR3 region: CASSLTRDSDNEQFF. The CDR3 bases are TGTGCCAGCAGCTTAACGCGGGATTCAGACAATGAGCAGTTCTTC.

This clone was picked up a small number of times. The V and J genes are TRBV28 and TRBJ2-1; weak D call: TRBD1 (6 bases). Deletions cut 7 bases from V and 7 bases from J, with 11 bases between. Germline CDR1 MDHEN, CDR2 SYDVKM. The CDR3 spans 12 residues. CDR3 amino acids: CASTGVTNEQFF. CDR3 in DNA: TGTGCCAGCACAGGGGTCACAAATGAGCAGTTCTTC.

The sample holds many counts of this clone. The DNA is omitted, as the CDR3 cannot be located on it reliably, and the CDR3 follows TCRdb's listing. The rearrangement joins TRBV21-1 to TRBJ2-7; the table's D call TRBD1 went unverified against the DNA. TRBV21-1 is termed a pseudogene. The CDR3 region is 17 residues in length, termini included. The CDR3: CASSKVGAGANPYEQYF.

The CDR3 sequence: CASSLVGAAGETQYF. The CDR3 DNA is TGTGCCAGCAGCTTGGTTGGGGCTGCGGGGGAGACCCAGTACTTC. This chain uses TRBV5-4 with TRBJ2-5, with D perhaps matching TRBD2 (6 bases). Germline CDR1 SGHNT, CDR2 YYREEE (reference sequence). V dropped 0 bases and J dropped 5 bases, with 14 bases sitting between them. The CDR3 extends over 15 amino acids.

This clone was counted a few times. The chain recombines TRBV19 with TRBJ1-5; D is possibly TRBD1 (6 bases). This CDR3 has 16 amino acids. The germline gives CDR1 LNHDA, CDR2 SQIVND (reference sequence). Trimming pared 7 bases from V and 2 bases from J, leaving 18 bases between. The CDR3 DNA reads as TGTGCCAGTATCAAAAGGGGGGGAAGGGGCAATCAGCCCCAGCATTTT. Translation: CASIKRGGRGNQPQHF.

Many counts were recorded for this clone. The chain joins TRBV10-3 to TRBJ1-2, with TRBD1 identical over 7 bases. Germline CDR1 and CDR2: ENHRY and SYGVKD. The junction had 8 bases not matched to a gene; V was cut back by 4 bases and J by 0 bases. This CDR3 spans 16 amino acids. The CDR3 nucleotides read TGTGCCATCAGTGTCGGAGGGGGCAATTCTAACTATGGCTACACCTTC. Its translation: CAISVGGGNSNYGYTF.

This clone was counted between two and nine times. The V call is TRBV7-2, the J call TRBJ2-5, with a tentative D call TRBD1 (5 bases). Trimming cost V 1 base and J 2 bases, with 11 bases left between them. Germline V gene sequence: CDR1 SGHTA, CDR2 FQGNSA. The CDR3 totals 15 residues. The CDR3 loop reads CASSLGRVGQETQYF. The CDR3, as DNA: TGTGCCAGCAGCTTAGGCAGGGTGGGGCAAGAGACCCAGTACTTC.

This clone came up a few times. The chain carries TRBV29-1 and TRBJ2-3, with TRBD1 matching 7 bases. The CDR3 totals 15 residues. CDR1 is SQVTM and CDR2 is ANQGSEA in the germline V gene. J was trimmed by 4 bases and V by 4 bases; bases with no gene match: 11. The DNA of the CDR3 is TGCAGCGTTGCGGGGTGGAGAGGGGGCGCAGATACGCAGTATTTT. The encoded protein is CSVAGWRGGADTQYF.

The chain combines TRBV7-6 with TRBJ2-1; 10 bases match TRBD1. CDR1 SGHVS and CDR2 FNYEAQ come from the germline V gene. V lost 6 bases and J lost 5; bases outside the gene matches: 7. CDR3 length: 15 amino acids. As DNA, the CDR3 is TGTGCCAGCAGTGTGGGGGGACAGGGGAACAATGAGCAGTTCTTC. It translates to CASSVGGQGNNEQFF.

This chain uses TRBV4-1 with TRBJ1-2; D possibly corresponds to TRBD1 (6 bases). Germline values: CDR1 MGHRA, CDR2 YSYEKL. The CDR3 contains 16 residues. V lost 0 bases and J 4 bases, leaving 15 bases between the germline ends. In DNA, the CDR3 is TGCGCCAGCAGCCAAGACCTAAAGGGGGGAGGCTATGGCTACACCTTC. It encodes CASSQDLKGGGYGYTF.

This clone was observed a handful of times. The rearrangement links TRBV9 to TRBJ2-1; perhaps TRBD2 as D (6 bases). Germline CDR1 is SGDLS and CDR2 is YYNGEE. The length of the CDR3 is 15 residues. The V end lost 3 bases, the J end lost 3 bases, and 13 bases lay between the germline ends. The CDR3 spells CASSAAGTNYNEQFF. The CDR3 DNA reads as TGTGCCAGCAGCGCAGCGGGCACGAACTACAATGAGCAGTTCTTC.